A single T cell receptor beta chain is shown here with its context. Antigen unknown. Clones were read by immunoSEQ multiplex PCR, and TCRdb kept only the in-frame ones, dropping some. The sample carries some 1,100,000 clones, about 80% recorded once. A split of CD4+ cells into CD45RA+ naive and CD45RA-negative memory subsets was performed. This sample was taken from a study of shared clonotypes between healthy human individuals. Overall study findings and caveats: All-four-donor shared clonotypes had higher generation probabilities than non-shared clonotypes did. Naive subsets tended to show greater estimated richness than memory subsets. Clonotype sharing among donors, it was expected, would be affected by sequencing depth.

The CDR3 runs 14 residues. V lost 4 bases, J lost 6 bases, and 5 bases stayed unmatched. CDR1 is SGHNT and CDR2 is YENEEA in the germline V gene. The rearrangement links TRBV11-3 to TRBJ2-2, with 7 bases identical to TRBD1. This receptor was identified in a man aged 18 to 29 in good health. Some clones in this sample may be carry-over from other donors' samples. The specimen was memory CD4+ T cells from PBMCs. Subset defined: CD45RA-negative fraction. This CDR3 is CASSWIQGSGELFF. CDR3 nucleotide sequence: TGTGCCAGCAGCTGGATACAGGGGTCCGGGGAGCTGTTTTTT. The full variable domain, in which reference TRBV11-3 and TRBJ2-2 provide the parts outside the CDR3, is EAGVVQSPRYKIIEKKQPVAFWCNPISGHNTLYWYLQNLGQGPELLIRYENEEAVDDSQLPKDRFSAERLKGVDSTLKIQPAELGDSAVYLCASSWIQGSGELFFGEGSRLTVL.